A single sample gave rise to the 21 T cell receptor beta chains below, sequenced in a study of cytomegalovirus exposure and HLA in healthy donors. PCR involved 60 Vbeta and 13 Jbeta primers. Sequencing was performed with immunoSEQ multiplex PCR; in TCRdb, only in-frame clones are kept and a portion is missing. This sample yields 100,000 or so clones, of which about 88% are seen a single time; roughly 2.2% belongs to the top ten. The material sequenced was PBMCs. The receptors stem from a man aged 18 to 29 in good health and CMV-seronegative.

The J gene is TRBJ2-1, the V gene TRBV11-2; the D gene is possibly TRBD2 (5 bases). The CDR3 runs to 14 residues. Trimming pared 1 base from V and 7 bases from J, leaving 11 bases between. The V gene's germline CDR1 is SGHAT and CDR2 FQNNGV. DNA of the CDR3: TGTGCCAGCAGCTTAGGGCTAGCATCGAATGAGCAGTTCTTC. Encoded protein: CASSLGLASNEQFF. Based on the CDR3 plus reference TRBV11-2 and TRBJ2-1, the full variable domain is EAGVAQSPRYKIIEKRQSVAFWCNPISGHATLYWYQQILGQGPKLLIQFQNNGVVDDSQLPKDRFSAERLKGVDSTLKIQPAKLEDSAVYLCASSLGLASNEQFFGPGTRLTVL.

The CDR3 nucleotides are TGTGCCAGCAGCTCAGTAGCGGGACTGGAGGGCGGGGAGCTGTTTTTT. This encodes CASSSVAGLEGGELFF. The rearrangement joins TRBV7-8 to TRBJ2-2, with TRBD2 matching 8 bases. Germline V lookup: CDR1 SGHVS, CDR2 FQNEAQ. V lost 4 bases and J lost 7; bases outside the gene matches: 11. The CDR3 has 16 residues. Drawing the rest from reference TRBV7-8 and TRBJ2-2, the complete variable domain is GAGVSQSPRYKVAKRGQDVALRCDPISGHVSLFWYQQALGQGPEFLTYFQNEAQLDKSGLPSDRFFAERPEGSVSTLKIQRTQQEDSAVYLCASSSVAGLEGGELFFGEGSRLTVL.

The rearrangement joins TRBV6-5 to TRBJ1-5; maybe TRBD1 (6 bases). Trimming pared 2 bases from V and 5 bases from J, leaving 7 bases between. Germline loops: CDR1 MNHEY, CDR2 SVGAGI. CDR3 size: 13 residues. This CDR3 is CASSYQGHQPQHF. The DNA for the CDR3 is TGTGCCAGCAGTTACCAGGGGCATCAGCCCCAGCATTTT.

CDR3 in DNA: TGCGCCAGCAGCCATGCAGGGGGCTCAGTTAGCTATGGCTACACCTTC. Translated, it gives CASSHAGGSVSYGYTF. The chain joins TRBV4-3 to TRBJ1-2; 8 bases map to TRBD1. Losses at the gene ends were 3 bases for V and 4 bases for J; bases not matched to a gene: 10. Germline CDR1 LGHNA, CDR2 YSLEER. The CDR3 length is 16 residues.

The chain recombines TRBV2 with TRBJ2-1; D not resolved. Per the germline V gene, CDR1 is SNHLY and CDR2 is FYNNEI. The CDR3 is 15 residues long. V was shortened by 3 bases and J by 9 bases, with 18 bases between the two germline ends. In DNA form, the CDR3 reads TGTGCCAGCAGTGATGTTAGCATATCGGTCGGTGAGCAGTTCTTC. Amino acid sequence: CASSDVSISVGEQFF.

The chain carries TRBV6-1 and TRBJ2-1, with 11 bases fitting TRBD2. The CDR3 covers 15 residues. V lost 6 bases and J lost 5; bases outside the gene matches: 6. Germline lookup yields CDR1 MNHNS and CDR2 SASEGT. The CDR3 region is CASSAGTSGNNEQFF. The CDR3 nucleotides read TGTGCCAGCAGCGCCGGGACTAGCGGAAACAATGAGCAGTTCTTC.

The table lists this clone with a count of one. The chain is built from TRBV2 and TRBJ2-3, with 10 positions matching TRBD2. The junction had 8 bases not matched to a gene; V was cut back by 4 bases and J by 1 base. The CDR3 is 17 amino acids. Germline CDR1 reads SNHLY; CDR2 reads FYNNEI. CDR3 region: CASSGLAGGLRTDTQYF. DNA for the CDR3: TGTGCCAGCAGTGGATTAGCGGGAGGTCTGCGCACAGATACGCAGTATTTT. Full variable domain (remainder filled in from reference TRBV2 and TRBJ2-3): EPEVTQTPSHQVTQMGQEVILRCVPISNHLYFYWYRQILGQKVEFLVSFYNNEISEKSEIFDDQFSVERPDGSNFTLKIRSTKLEDSAMYFCASSGLAGGLRTDTQYFGPGTRLTVL.

This chain links TRBV7-2 with TRBJ2-7; D unresolved. The CDR3 is 13 amino acids. The V and J ends lost 0 bases and 4 bases respectively, with 7 bases between them. Looked up from germline, CDR1 is SGHTA and CDR2 is FQGNSA. CDR3 loop: CASSLALRYEQYF. CDR3 nucleotides: TGTGCCAGCAGCTTAGCGCTCAGGTACGAGCAGTACTTC.

The V and J genes are TRBV6-5 and TRBJ2-7, with 9 bases that match TRBD1. The CDR3 consists of 14 residues. The germline V gene has CDR1 MNHEY and CDR2 SVGAGI. The V gene end was trimmed by 6 bases and the J gene end by 5 bases; junction bases not matched to a gene: 8. The CDR3 region is CASSHRGPTDEQYF. CDR3 in DNA: TGTGCCAGCAGCCACAGGGGGCCGACAGACGAGCAGTACTTC.

CDR3 amino acids: CASSYQGGPITGELFF. As DNA, the CDR3 is TGTGCCAGCAGTTACCAGGGGGGACCTATCACCGGGGAGCTGTTTTTT. J is TRBJ2-2 and V is TRBV6-5, with a possible D match to TRBD1 (7 bases). V was shortened by 2 bases and J by 4 bases, with 14 bases between the two germline ends. Per the germline V gene, CDR1 is MNHEY and CDR2 is SVGAGI. The CDR3 has 16 residues.

This clone was picked up one time. The chain combines TRBV7-9 with TRBJ1-2; no clear D. Trimming removed 1 base from V and 1 base from J, with 13 bases in between. The germline V gene has CDR1 SEHNR and CDR2 FQNEAQ (reference sequence). This CDR3 has 16 residues. The CDR3 coding sequence is TGTGCCAGCAGCTTAGGAGTGAACAGAATTAACTATGGCTACACCTTC. Protein product: CASSLGVNRINYGYTF. The variable domain in full, completed from reference TRBV7-9 and TRBJ1-2, reads DTGVSQNPRHKITKRGQNVTFRCDPISEHNRLYWYRQTLGQGPEFLTYFQNEAQLEKSRLLSDRFSAERPKGSFSTLEIQRTEQGDSAMYLCASSLGVNRINYGYTFGSGTRLTVV.

This chain uses TRBV27 with TRBJ2-7, with D perhaps TRBD1 (5 bases). Germline-derived CDR1 and CDR2 are MNHEY and SMNVEV (reference sequence). V dropped 7 bases and J dropped 7 bases, with 11 bases sitting between them. CDR3 size: 11 residues. CDR3 residues: CASKSGYEQYF. The CDR3 nucleotides are TGTGCCAGCAAATCAGGGTATGAGCAGTACTTC.

The chain joins TRBV6-1 to TRBJ1-2, with D unresolved. CDR1 and CDR2 (germline): MNHNS, SASEGT. This CDR3 is built from 13 residues. V was trimmed by 8 bases and J by 2 bases, leaving 12 bases between them. This chain's CDR3 is CASLPLTNYGYTF. Written as DNA, the CDR3 is TGTGCCAGCCTACCCTTAACGAACTATGGCTACACCTTC.

Worth noting for this clone: The DNA is left out, because the CDR3 cannot be placed on it with certainty; the CDR3 is given as TCRdb lists it. The V gene is TRBV28, the J gene TRBJ2-7; the D call of TRBD2 is as the table states it, not checked on the DNA. Germline V lookup: CDR1 MDHEN, CDR2 SYDVKM. Inclusive of both ends, the CDR3 amounts to 15 amino acids. CDR3: CASSSSGGGSYEQYF.

The V call is TRBV27, the J call TRBJ2-5, with TRBD2 identical over 7 bases. V lost 4 bases, J lost 5 bases, and 13 bases stayed unmatched. The CDR3 runs to 16 residues. Germline CDR1 and CDR2: MNHEY and SMNVEV (reference sequence). This chain's CDR3 is CASSSPGTTGRETQYF. The CDR3 DNA reads TGTGCCAGCAGTTCCCCAGGGACTACGGGTAGGGAGACCCAGTACTTC.

This clone was recorded once. The chain uses TRBV5-4 and TRBJ2-1; no firm D call. This CDR3 has 12 amino acids. Deletions cut 0 bases from V and 8 bases from J, with 6 bases between. The germline V gene encodes CDR1 SGHNT and CDR2 YYREEE (reference sequence). CDR3 in amino acids: CASSLVGHEQFF. In nucleotides, the CDR3 is TGTGCCAGCAGCTTGGTGGGCCATGAGCAGTTCTTC.

The genes are TRBV19 and TRBJ2-2; D is undetermined. Germline V gives CDR1 LNHDA, CDR2 SQIVND (reference sequence). Deletions cut 2 bases from V and 3 bases from J, with 4 bases between. The CDR3 is made up of 13 amino acids. The CDR3 coding sequence is TGTGCCAGTAGTATAATAGACACCGGGGAGCTGTTTTTT. Translated: CASSIIDTGELFF.

The chain couples TRBV28 to TRBJ1-1; TRBD1 is a possible D gene (6 bases). The CDR3 is 15 amino acids. Looked up from germline, CDR1 is MDHEN and CDR2 is SYDVKM. With 6 bases removed from V and 3 bases from J, the gap between germline ends came to 17 bases. The CDR3, as DNA: TGTGCCAGCAGACTCCCCAACAGGGAATACACTGAAGCTTTCTTT. This codes for CASRLPNREYTEAFF.

J is TRBJ2-2 and V is TRBV2; D unclear. The CDR3 is 14 amino acids. V lost 1 base, J lost 5 bases, and 8 bases lay in between. Germline CDR1 is SNHLY and CDR2 is FYNNEI. The CDR3 DNA reads TGTGCCAGCAGTGAAGACTTCAGGACCGGGGAGCTGTTTTTT. The encoded protein is CASSEDFRTGELFF.

V gene TRBV4-3 combines with J gene TRBJ1-2; 8 bases are shared with TRBD1. Trimming cost V 4 bases and J 2 bases; bases outside gene matches: 9. The CDR3 is 16 residues long. Germline V gives CDR1 LGHNA, CDR2 YSLEER. For the CDR3, the DNA is TGCGCCAGCAGCCCAACGTCAGGGACAGGCAACTATGGCTACACCTTC. This translates into CASSPTSGTGNYGYTF.

The V call is TRBV25-1, the J call TRBJ1-1; 7 bases map to TRBD1. Germline CDR1 is MGHDK and CDR2 is SYGVNS. V lost 4 bases, J lost 4 bases, and 6 bases stayed unmatched. The CDR3 runs to 14 residues. CDR3 sequence reads: CASSGHRGGTEAFF. CDR3 DNA: TGTGCCAGCAGTGGACACAGGGGCGGCACTGAAGCTTTCTTT.